The 31 T cell receptor beta chains given below trace back to one sample, sequenced in a study of blood T cell repertoires in COVID-19 (dated by TCRdb to 2018 to 2020). Library method: the immunoSEQ multiplex PCR assay. Drawn from immuneACCESS, this table holds only the in-frame rearrangements with V and J called that TCRdb kept. Clones are partly lost; checked studies trace under half to an unresolved V gene and leave the rest unexplained. The sample includes some 260,000 clones, with 88% observed a single time. The ten biggest clones cover 2.1% of the sample. Sequenced sample: peripheral blood. These receptor sequences come from a woman between 40 and 55 years old who had recovered from COVID-19.

The chain carries TRBV11-3 and TRBJ2-5; D perhaps matches TRBD1 (6 bases). The V and J ends lost 5 bases and 1 base respectively, with 14 bases between them. Germline loops: CDR1 SGHNT, CDR2 YENEEA. CDR3 length: 15 amino acids. The CDR3 DNA sequence: TGTGCCAGCAGCCTGGGGTGGACAGTCCAAGAGACCCAGTACTTC. It yields the protein CASSLGWTVQETQYF.

V usage is TRBV27 and J usage is TRBJ1-3; maybe TRBD1 (5 bases). The ends were cut back, 4 bases at V and 4 bases at J, with 14 bases in the middle. The germline gives CDR1 MNHEY, CDR2 SMNVEV (reference sequence). This CDR3 region has 15 residues. CDR3 nucleotide sequence: TGTGCCAGCAGTTCGATGGGGCGAACGGGAAACACCATATATTTT. Amino acids: CASSSMGRTGNTIYF.

The chain employs TRBV7-2 and TRBJ1-4; the D is unclear. Germline V CDR1 and CDR2: SGHTA, FQGNSA. This CDR3 has 20 residues. Between the trimmed V and J ends, which lost 0 bases and 0 bases, there was a span of 20 bases. The CDR3: CASSLAASLYGAATNEKLFF. For the CDR3, the DNA is TGTGCCAGCAGCTTAGCGGCCAGCTTATACGGAGCTGCAACTAATGAAAAACTGTTTTTT.

The J gene is TRBJ1-1, the V gene TRBV11-3; the match to TRBD1 covers 8 bases. Germline CDR1 and CDR2: SGHNT and YENEEA. J gave up 4 bases and V 6 bases, and 7 bases lay outside the gene matches. The CDR3 has 14 residues. The CDR3, as DNA: TGTGCCAGCAGGGACAGGGTCGGAAGCACTGAAGCTTTCTTT. Protein: CASRDRVGSTEAFF.

The chain combines TRBV28 with TRBJ1-2; 9 bases are a match to TRBD1. Per germline, CDR1 MDHEN and CDR2 SYDVKM. The CDR3 has 13 amino acids. The V and J ends lost 4 bases and 7 bases, in that order; junction bases with no gene match: 4. DNA for the CDR3: TGTGCCAGCAGTTCTGGGACAGGGTCTGGCTACACCTTC. Its translation is CASSSGTGSGYTF.

The V gene is TRBV18, the J gene TRBJ2-1, with 10 bases that match TRBD2. The CDR3 contains 15 residues. Germline CDR1 is KGHSH and CDR2 is LQKENI. Trimming took 4 bases from V and 7 from J; bases not matched to a gene: 7. CDR3 DNA sequence: TGTGCCAGCTCACGGCTAGCGGGAGCCGGTAATGAGCAGTTCTTC. Amino acids: CASSRLAGAGNEQFF.

The chain has TRBV2 and TRBJ2-7; 7 bases map to TRBD1. The CDR3 length is 14 residues. The germline gives CDR1 SNHLY, CDR2 FYNNEI. Unmatched junction bases numbered 4, after V lost 4 bases and J lost 1 base. The CDR3 DNA follows: TGTGCCAGCAGTGGGGACAGCCTTTCCTACGAGCAGTACTTC. This encodes CASSGDSLSYEQYF.

This chain joins TRBV19 and TRBJ2-1, with 7 bases aligning to TRBD1. The germline gives CDR1 LNHDA, CDR2 SQIVND (reference sequence). This CDR3 has 17 amino acids. With 3 bases clipped from V and 6 bases from J, the junction kept 14 bases outside the gene matches. CDR3 in amino acids: CASSIARRQGGGNEQFF. DNA for the CDR3: TGTGCCAGTAGTATTGCCCGACGACAGGGTGGTGGCAATGAGCAGTTCTTC.

This chain links TRBV27 with TRBJ1-2; 8 bases are shared with TRBD1. V shed 2 bases, J shed 4 bases, and the junction held 6 bases outside the gene matches. From germline, CDR1 is MNHEY and CDR2 SMNVEV (reference sequence). This CDR3 is built from 15 residues. The CDR3 nucleotides read TGTGCCAGCAGTTTACGTCAGGGGGCTGGCTATGGCTACACCTTC. Its protein is CASSLRQGAGYGYTF.

The V and J genes are TRBV4-3 and TRBJ2-6, with 8 positions matching TRBD1. Germline V gene sequence: CDR1 LGHNA, CDR2 YSLEER. This CDR3 is 16 amino acids long. Trimming at V came to 4 bases and at J to 0 bases, leaving 2 bases not matched to a gene. CDR3 protein: CASSPGQASGANVLTF. CDR3 DNA sequence: TGCGCCAGCAGCCCGGGACAGGCCTCTGGGGCCAACGTCCTGACTTTC.

This rearrangement joins TRBV5-4 to TRBJ2-1; 8 bases line up with TRBD2. The germline V gene encodes CDR1 SGHNT and CDR2 YYREEE (reference sequence). V lost 4 bases to trimming and J lost 4 bases; unmatched junction nucleotides: 7. There are 15 residues in the CDR3. Written as DNA, the CDR3 is TGTGCCAGCAGCCCACGGGGGGGCCTGTACAATGAGCAGTTCTTC. It yields the protein CASSPRGGLYNEQFF.

The CDR3 DNA sequence: TGCGCCAGCAGCTTGGAACCGGGGGGGGCCCAGTACTTC. Translated, it gives CASSLEPGGAQYF. This chain uses TRBV5-1 with TRBJ2-5; 8 bases fit TRBD2. The CDR3 spans 13 residues. The germline gives CDR1 SGHRS, CDR2 YFSETQ. The trim removed 0 bases at V and 9 bases at J, leaving 4 bases unmatched. The whole variable domain, remainder taken from reference TRBV5-1 and TRBJ2-5, is KAGVTQTPRYLIKTRGQQVTLSCSPISGHRSVSWYQQTPGQGLQFLFEYFSETQRNKGNFPGRFSGRQFSNSRSEMNVSTLELGDSALYLCASSLEPGGAQYFGPGTRLLVL.

V is TRBV19 and J is TRBJ2-4; TRBD1 aligns across 7 bases. The CDR3 is 18 amino acids. CDR1 LNHDA and CDR2 SQIVND come from the germline V gene (reference sequence). J was trimmed by 0 bases and V by 1 base; bases with no gene match: 9. The CDR3 reads CASSIASLTGLAKNIQYF. In DNA form, the CDR3 reads TGTGCCAGTAGTATAGCCTCATTGACAGGGTTAGCCAAAAACATTCAGTACTTC.

The chain has TRBV5-6 and TRBJ2-1, with 12 bases fitting TRBD2. V shed 8 bases and J 5 bases; nucleotides not matched to a gene: 2. The germline gives CDR1 SGHDT, CDR2 YYEEEE. CDR3 size: 13 residues. The DNA of the CDR3 is TGTGCCAGTACTAGCGGGGGGAACAATGAGCAGTTCTTC. Amino acids: CASTSGGNNEQFF.

The DNA of the CDR3 is TGTGCCAGCAGCTCCTCTCAGAAGGGACAGGGGCCCTACAATGAGCAGTTCTTC. Translation gives CASSSSQKGQGPYNEQFF. The gene calls are TRBV5-5 and TRBJ2-1; TRBD1 matches at 10 bases. CDR1 is SGHKS, CDR2 YYEKEE, per germline (reference sequence). This CDR3 has 18 residues. Germline trimming cut 3 bases from V and 2 bases from J; bases unmatched to any gene: 11.

The chain joins TRBV6-5 to TRBJ1-4, with 7 bases fitting TRBD1. CDR1 and CDR2 (germline): MNHEY, SVGAGI. This CDR3 has 16 amino acids. V shed 2 bases and J 5 bases; nucleotides not matched to a gene: 8. The CDR3 loop reads CASSYHGTARNEKLFF. CDR3 in DNA: TGTGCCAGCAGTTACCACGGGACAGCTAGAAATGAAAAACTGTTTTTT.

V and J are TRBV24-1 and TRBJ2-2; the D gene is possibly TRBD2 (6 bases). The CDR3 is 13 amino acids. Trimming stripped 7 bases from V and 1 base from J, with 6 bases between. Germline CDR1 reads KGHDR; CDR2 reads SFDVKD. In DNA form, the CDR3 reads TGTGCCACCAGAGCGGGGAACACCGGGGAGCTGTTTTTT. Translating it yields CATRAGNTGELFF.

This clone came up a few times. V gene TRBV29-1 combines with J gene TRBJ2-3; 9 nucleotides line up with TRBD1. The germline gives CDR1 SQVTM, CDR2 ANQGSEA. V shed 7 bases and J 5 bases; nucleotides not matched to a gene: 16. The CDR3 has 16 amino acids. The CDR3 is CSAATGGSGSGDTQYF. The CDR3 nucleotides are TGCAGCGCTGCGACAGGGGGGTCCGGGAGTGGAGATACGCAGTATTTT.

This clone was found a few times. The rearrangement links TRBV3-1 (or the pseudogene TRBV3-2) to TRBJ1-3; D is unresolved. The CDR3 extends over 21 amino acids. The V end was cut by 7 bases, the J end by 0 bases, with 31 bases between. The germline CDR1 and CDR2 sequences are LGHDT and YNNKEL (reference sequence). CDR3 loop: CASTSSQYPYGKGVSGNTIYF. The CDR3 DNA is TGTGCCAGCACCTCGAGCCAATATCCTTACGGAAAAGGAGTCTCTGGAAACACCATATATTTT.

The V call is TRBV19, the J call TRBJ2-5, with a tentative D call TRBD1 (6 bases). The CDR3 is made up of 14 amino acids. Germline loops: CDR1 LNHDA, CDR2 SQIVND (reference sequence). The V gene lost 6 bases and the J gene lost 2 bases, with 13 bases spanning the gap. CDR3 sequence: CASSPNRVQETQYF. CDR3 sequence (DNA): TGTGCCAGTAGCCCTAACAGGGTTCAAGAGACCCAGTACTTC.

The CDR3 loop is CASSQGQGINTDTQYF. The DNA for the CDR3 is TGTGCCAGCAGCCAAGGACAGGGGATTAACACAGATACGCAGTATTTT. The chain recombines TRBV14 with TRBJ2-3, with 8 bases aligning to TRBD1. Germline loops: CDR1 SGHDN, CDR2 FVKESK. V lost 1 base, J lost 2 bases, and 5 bases stayed unmatched. The CDR3 has 16 amino acids.

The CDR3 DNA follows: TGTGCCAGCAGTTTAGTAGGGGTATATGGCTACACCTTC. This sequence encodes CASSLVGVYGYTF. The chain employs TRBV28 and TRBJ1-2; weak D call: TRBD1 (5 bases). V lost 2 bases to trimming and J lost 5 bases, with 9 bases between them. The CDR3 is 13 amino acids. Germline V lookup: CDR1 MDHEN, CDR2 SYDVKM.

The genes are TRBV6-2 or TRBV6-3 and TRBJ2-7, with D perhaps TRBD2 (5 bases). Germline values: CDR1 MNHEY, CDR2 SVGEGT. The CDR3 length is 17 residues. The ends were cut back, 2 bases at V and 1 base at J, with 18 bases in the middle. The CDR3 is CASSYGQERFISYEQYF. In nucleotides, the CDR3 is TGTGCCAGCAGTTACGGTCAGGAGCGGTTCATTTCCTACGAGCAGTACTTC.

The chain employs TRBV5-1 and TRBJ2-7, with 8 bases aligning to TRBD1. This CDR3 comprises 16 residues. Germline lookup yields CDR1 SGHRS and CDR2 YFSETQ. Trimming removed 4 bases from V and 3 bases from J; junction bases left unmatched: 12. The CDR3 loop is CASSLGQGGGRYEQYF. CDR3 DNA: TGCGCCAGCAGCCTCGGACAGGGAGGCGGGCGCTACGAGCAGTACTTC. Full variable domain (missing parts from reference TRBV5-1 and TRBJ2-7): KAGVTQTPRYLIKTRGQQVTLSCSPISGHRSVSWYQQTPGQGLQFLFEYFSETQRNKGNFPGRFSGRQFSNSRSEMNVSTLELGDSALYLCASSLGQGGGRYEQYFGPGTRLTVT.

The rearrangement links TRBV5-1 to TRBJ2-2; the match to TRBD2 covers 11 bases. The germline gives CDR1 SGHRS, CDR2 YFSETQ. With V trimmed by 3 bases and J by 1 base, 2 bases remained unmatched. The CDR3 is 16 residues long. As DNA, the CDR3 is TGCGCCAGCAGCTCGGGACTAGCGGTGAACACCGGGGAGCTGTTTTTT. Its protein product is CASSSGLAVNTGELFF.

The chain has TRBV14 and TRBJ2-1, with 7 bases fitting TRBD2. The CDR3 sequence is 17 residues long. After removal of 0 bases from V and 3 bases from J, the junction contained 8 bases not matched to a gene. Germline assignment: CDR1 SGHDN and CDR2 FVKESK. CDR3 DNA: TGTGCCAGCAGCCAAGATACGGTACTAGCGAGCTACAATGAGCAGTTCTTC. Translating it yields CASSQDTVLASYNEQFF. The full variable domain, rest sourced from reference TRBV14 and TRBJ2-1, is EAGVTQFPSHSVIEKGQTVTLRCDPISGHDNLYWYRRVMGKEIKFLLHFVKESKQDESGMPNNRFLAERTGGTYSTLKVQPAELEDSGVYFCASSQDTVLASYNEQFFGPGTRLTVL.

This rearrangement joins TRBV11-3 to TRBJ2-5, with TRBD2 as a possible D gene (6 bases). The length of the CDR3 is 13 residues. Trimming pared 5 bases from V and 5 bases from J, leaving 12 bases between. Germline-derived CDR1 and CDR2 are SGHNT and YENEEA. CDR3: CASSRDFRETQYF. CDR3 in DNA: TGTGCCAGCAGCCGGGACTTTAGGGAGACCCAGTACTTC.

V and J are TRBV19 and TRBJ1-2, with 7 bases identical to TRBD1. CDR1 and CDR2 from the germline V gene are LNHDA and SQIVND (reference sequence). CDR3 size: 16 residues. Losses at the gene ends were 7 bases for V and 1 base for J; bases not matched to a gene: 12. In DNA form, the CDR3 reads TGTGCCAGTATTGATGTTAGGGACAGCTATAACTATGGCTACACCTTC. Translating gives CASIDVRDSYNYGYTF.

This sequence joins TRBV4-2 and TRBJ2-5; 8 bases agree with TRBD1. V shed 0 bases and J 5 bases; nucleotides not matched to a gene: 8. Germline V CDR1 and CDR2: LGHNA, YNFKEQ. This CDR3 region has 16 residues. CDR3 DNA: TGTGCCAGCAGCCAAGATGGGCGGACAGGGTCGGAGACCCAGTACTTC. Its protein product is CASSQDGRTGSETQYF.

The gene calls are TRBV28 and TRBJ2-7; 8 bases fit TRBD2. This CDR3 spans 14 amino acids. The trim removed 3 bases at V and 3 bases at J, leaving 4 bases unmatched. Germline V gives CDR1 MDHEN, CDR2 SYDVKM. For the CDR3, the DNA is TGTGCCAGCAGTTTTGGGACTAGAAGCTACGAGCAGTACTTC. It is translated as CASSFGTRSYEQYF.

The chain combines TRBV20-1 with TRBJ2-3, with 9 positions matching TRBD2. Unmatched junction bases numbered 12, after V lost 3 bases and J lost 8 bases. The germline CDR1 and CDR2 sequences are DFQATT and SNEGSKA (reference sequence). This CDR3 has 15 amino acids. CDR3 nucleotides: TGCAGTGCTAGTAAAGCGCGGGGGGGCCCGGGTACGCAGTATTTT. This encodes CSASKARGGPGTQYF.